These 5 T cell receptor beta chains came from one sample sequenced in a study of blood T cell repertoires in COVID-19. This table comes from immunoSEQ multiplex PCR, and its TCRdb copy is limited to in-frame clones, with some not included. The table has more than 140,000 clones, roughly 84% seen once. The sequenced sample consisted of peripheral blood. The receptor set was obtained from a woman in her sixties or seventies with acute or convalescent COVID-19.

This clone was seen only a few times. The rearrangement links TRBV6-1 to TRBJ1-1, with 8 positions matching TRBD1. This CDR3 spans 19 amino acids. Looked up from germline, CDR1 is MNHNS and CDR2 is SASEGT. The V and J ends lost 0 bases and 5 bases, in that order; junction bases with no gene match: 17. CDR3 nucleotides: TGTGCCAGCAGTGAAGCCGGGACAGGTAGGACGAGTTCGAAGACTGAAGCTTTCTTT. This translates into CASSEAGTGRTSSKTEAFF.

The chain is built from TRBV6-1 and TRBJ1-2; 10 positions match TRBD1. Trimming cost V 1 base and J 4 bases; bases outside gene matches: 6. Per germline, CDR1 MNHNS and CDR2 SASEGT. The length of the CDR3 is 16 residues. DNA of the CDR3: TGTGCCAGCAGTGAAGTTATGGGACAGGGGTCCTATGGCTACACCTTC. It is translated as CASSEVMGQGSYGYTF.

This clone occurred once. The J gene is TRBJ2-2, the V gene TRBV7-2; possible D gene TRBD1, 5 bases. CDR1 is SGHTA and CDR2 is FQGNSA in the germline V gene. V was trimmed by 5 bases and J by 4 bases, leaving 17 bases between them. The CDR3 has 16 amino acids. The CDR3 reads CASSVFWGVSTGELFF. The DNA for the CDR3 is TGTGCCAGCAGCGTGTTCTGGGGCGTAAGCACCGGGGAGCTGTTTTTT.

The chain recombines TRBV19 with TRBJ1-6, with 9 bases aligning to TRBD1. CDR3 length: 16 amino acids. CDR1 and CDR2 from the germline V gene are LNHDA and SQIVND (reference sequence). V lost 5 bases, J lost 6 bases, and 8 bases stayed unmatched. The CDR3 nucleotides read TGTGCCAGTAGTTGGGACAGGGAGCGCGGTAATTCACCCCTCCACTTT. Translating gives CASSWDRERGNSPLHF.

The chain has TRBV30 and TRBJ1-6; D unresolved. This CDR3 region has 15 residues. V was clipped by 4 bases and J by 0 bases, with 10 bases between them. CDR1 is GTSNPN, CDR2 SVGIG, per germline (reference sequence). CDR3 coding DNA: TGTGCCTGGACTAGGCTAAGCTCCTATAATTCACCCCTCCACTTT. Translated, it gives CAWTRLSSYNSPLHF.